This T cell receptor beta chain is from a study of OX40 agonist ivuxolimab in advanced cancers. The wider study: It was ivuxolimab, an agonistic anti-OX40 (CD134) antibody, that patients were treated with. The diagnoses of dose-escalation patients were hepatocellular carcinoma, melanoma, renal cell or head and neck cancer. Study-wide findings and caveats: Relative to CD4+, CD8+ T cells held more expanded clones on average.

As to this clone: Antigen unknown.

Measured with immunoSEQ multiplex PCR; TCRdb has only the in-frame clones, and not every one. Among under 20,000 clones listed, about 70% were seen once. J gave up 5 bases and V 4 bases, and 2 bases lay outside the gene matches. The CDR3 runs 15 residues. Germline V gene data show CDR1 as SGHRS and CDR2 as YFSETQ. Sequencing was performed on CD4+ or CD8+ T cells sorted from blood, taken in a trial of the OX40 agonist ivuxolimab. The chain carries TRBV5-1 and TRBJ2-1, with 14 bases identical to TRBD2. The receptor's source is an adult with an advanced solid tumor such as melanoma, head and neck, liver or kidney cancer. Here the CDR3 DNA reads TGCGCCAGCAGCGAGGGACTAGCGGGGGACAATGAGCAGTTCTTC. This codes for CASSEGLAGDNEQFF.